Detailed here is one T cell receptor (beta chain). This specimen comes from a study of blood T cell repertoires in COVID-19. CDR1 MDHEN and CDR2 SYDVKM come from the germline V gene. V dropped 4 bases and J dropped 7 bases, with 14 bases sitting between them. CDR3 size: 14 residues. Original processing methods: Estimation of nucleated cell counts relied on the amplification of reference gene primers. Measured with immunoSEQ multiplex PCR; TCRdb has only the in-frame clones, and not every one. V and J calls plus clone size are reproduced from that table; the DNA served to infer D and trimming. Of about 280,000 clones listed, about 90% are singletons.

The chain employs TRBV28 and TRBJ1-5, with D hard to call. The specimen sequenced was PBMCs or T cells enriched from blood (not recorded which). The origin of this receptor is a young woman with acute COVID-19. The DNA for the CDR3 is TGTGCCAGCAGTTCCCCAAGTTCGGGGCAGCCCCAGCATTTT. It translates to CASSSPSSGQPQHF.